A selection of T cell receptor beta chains follows, all from one sample in a study of molecular identifiers for immune sequencing clone quantification. TCRdb reanalysed the PCR reads using MiXCR and keeps one entry per CDR3 protein. The sample shows hundreds of thousands of distinct CDR3 sequences, 25% of them seen only once. Sequencing was done on a sample of naive CD8+ T cells from blood, with Jurkat cell RNA spiked in. Receptor source: a human donor in good health. Some libraries in this study had Jurkat cell RNA spiked in. Each CDR3 is given without its conserved first and last residue.

cdr3_length: 14
v_call: TRBV27
j_call: TRBJ2-3
cdr3_aa: ASSLRLTDGGDAQY

cdr3_length: 15
v_call: TRBV7-9
j_call: TRBJ2-3
cdr3_aa: ASSPLPGQQFTDTQY

cdr3_length: 12
v_call: TRBV12-3/TRBV12-4
j_call: TRBJ1-4
cdr3_aa: ASSLTGRGEELF

cdr3_length: 14
v_call: TRBV6-5
j_call: TRBJ1-6
cdr3_aa: ASSGDSHPYNSPLH

cdr3_length: 13
v_call: TRBV6-5
j_call: TRBJ2-5
cdr3_aa: ASSYLASGRETQY

cdr3_length: 13
v_call: TRBV5-1
j_call: TRBJ2-3
cdr3_aa: ASSLGWGPTDTQY

cdr3_length: 12
v_call: TRBV6-6
j_call: TRBJ1-5
cdr3_aa: ASTRNKGNQPQH

cdr3_length: 12
v_call: TRBV18
j_call: TRBJ1-1
cdr3_aa: ASSPPSGNTEAF

cdr3_length: 13
v_call: TRBV11-2
j_call: TRBJ2-3
cdr3_aa: ASSLGAGMPDTQY

cdr3_length: 13
v_call: TRBV10-3
j_call: TRBJ2-3
cdr3_aa: AISEMPLPTDTQY

cdr3_length: 15
v_call: TRBV4-2
j_call: TRBJ2-1
cdr3_aa: ASSPGQGPVDYNEQI

cdr3_length: 13
v_call: TRBV5-1
j_call: TRBJ2-7
cdr3_aa: ASSLVQGAFYEQY

cdr3_length: 12
v_call: TRBV7-9
j_call: TRBJ1-1
cdr3_aa: ASSLVFTGTEAF

cdr3_length: 13
v_call: TRBV27
j_call: TRBJ2-1
cdr3_aa: ASSKLAGGYNEQF

cdr3_length: 13
v_call: TRBV3-1
j_call: TRBJ2-3
cdr3_aa: ASSLSGLATDTQY

cdr3_length: 11
v_call: TRBV9
j_call: TRBJ2-3
cdr3_aa: ASSALFTDTQY

cdr3_length: 14
v_call: TRBV7-9
j_call: TRBJ1-1
cdr3_aa: ASSPQTGEKNTEAF

cdr3_length: 9
v_call: TRBV6-1
j_call: TRBJ2-2
cdr3_aa: ASLGTGELF

cdr3_length: 16
v_call: TRBV4-3
j_call: TRBJ1-4
cdr3_aa: ASSQDGQRPRANEKLF

cdr3_length: 11
v_call: TRBV2
j_call: TRBJ2-7
cdr3_aa: ASKVSACYEQY

cdr3_length: 15
v_call: TRBV7-9
j_call: TRBJ2-7
cdr3_aa: ASSLVQFGEFGGERY

cdr3_length: 12
v_call: TRBV13
j_call: TRBJ2-3
cdr3_aa: ASSSGSGPDTQY

cdr3_length: 13
v_call: TRBV12-3/TRBV12-4
j_call: TRBJ2-1
cdr3_aa: ASSLEGGRAGEQF

cdr3_length: 12
v_call: TRBV13
j_call: TRBJ2-7
cdr3_aa: ASSPTSDSYEQY

cdr3_length: 15
v_call: TRBV13
j_call: TRBJ1-3
cdr3_aa: ASSFGSRITSGNTIY

cdr3_length: 10
v_call: TRBV6-5
j_call: TRBJ1-6
cdr3_aa: AFAPEGSPLH

cdr3_length: 10
v_call: TRBV29-1
j_call: TRBJ2-7
cdr3_aa: SALQGGYEQY

cdr3_length: 11
v_call: TRBV7-9
j_call: TRBJ2-3
cdr3_aa: ASSPDATDTQY

cdr3_length: 13
v_call: TRBV3-1
j_call: TRBJ2-3
cdr3_aa: ASSQGLRLTDTQY

cdr3_length: 11
v_call: TRBV7-6
j_call: TRBJ2-5
cdr3_aa: ASSLAFQETQY

cdr3_length: 13
v_call: TRBV7-2
j_call: TRBJ1-1
cdr3_aa: ASSLFRGSGTEAF

cdr3_length: 12
v_call: TRBV29-1
j_call: TRBJ2-7
cdr3_aa: SVEDRQGSYEQY

cdr3_length: 11
v_call: TRBV19
j_call: TRBJ1-1
cdr3_aa: ASRPGANTEAF

cdr3_length: 14
v_call: TRBV3-1
j_call: TRBJ2-2
cdr3_aa: ASSPRLAENTGELF

cdr3_length: 13
v_call: TRBV5-5
j_call: TRBJ1-2
cdr3_aa: ASSFARTANYGYT

cdr3_length: 12
v_call: TRBV7-2
j_call: TRBJ2-7
cdr3_aa: ASSLWTGEYEQY

cdr3_length: 11
v_call: TRBV6-2/TRBV6-3
j_call: TRBJ1-6
cdr3_aa: ASAGGWDSPLH

cdr3_length: 12
v_call: TRBV10-3
j_call: TRBJ1-1
cdr3_aa: AISGKGADTEAF

cdr3_length: 12
v_call: TRBV7-9
j_call: TRBJ1-1
cdr3_aa: TSSLVSGGTEAF

cdr3_length: 12
v_call: TRBV5-1
j_call: TRBJ2-2
cdr3_aa: ASSLKINTGELF

cdr3_length: 13
v_call: TRBV7-9
j_call: TRBJ2-5
cdr3_aa: ASSLWELDQETQY

cdr3_length: 13
v_call: TRBV9
j_call: TRBJ2-3
cdr3_aa: ASSVVGTSGDSQY

cdr3_length: 11
v_call: TRBV6-5
j_call: TRBJ2-2
cdr3_aa: ASSASLTGELF

cdr3_length: 11
v_call: TRBV18
j_call: TRBJ2-7
cdr3_aa: ASSSSESYEQY

cdr3_length: 14
v_call: TRBV12-3/TRBV12-4
j_call: TRBJ2-1
cdr3_aa: ASSLRGGVTSNEQF

cdr3_length: 13
v_call: TRBV4-1
j_call: TRBJ2-3
cdr3_aa: ASSQEPIYTDTQY

cdr3_length: 13
v_call: TRBV7-2
j_call: TRBJ2-3
cdr3_aa: ASSETGPSGDTQY